This paragraph covers one T cell receptor beta chain sequence. The record originates from a study of blood T cells in healthy people across ages. In germline, CDR1 is SGHTA, CDR2 FQGNSA. The CDR3 has 13 amino acids. No fewer than 7 million PBMCs went into each sample. A second PCR of 7 to 11 cycles used a sample-barcoded 5' primer and a J-beta primer mix. Using its own MiXCR run on the 5' RACE reads, TCRdb lists one record per CDR3 protein. Altogether some 710,000 distinct CDR3 sequences are present, 46% being singletons, with the ten largest covering roughly 18%. Sequenced input: blood. The sequence was collected from a man of 80 years or more in good health. The V call is TRBV7-2, the J call TRBJ2-7, with D tentatively TRBD1 (5 bases). The J call is in doubt because the DNA end fits TRBJ2-5 better. CDR3: CASSLTAGETQYF. For the CDR3, the DNA is TGTGCCAGCAGCTTGACAGCTGGGGAGACCCAGTACTTC.